Below, one T cell receptor beta chain is given with its context. The antigen remains unidentified. The junction and the germline gene differ at one end; a read error may be behind it. This CDR3 is 14 amino acids long. Germline CDR1 reads SEHNR; CDR2 reads FQNEAQ (reference sequence). This specimen belongs to a study of T cell repertoires in cytomegalovirus infection. Using its own MiXCR run on the reads, TCRdb lists one record per CDR3 protein. The sample yields approximately 630,000 distinct CDR3 sequences, 20% to 25% seen once. Study findings and constraints: The ex vivo response was dominated by HLA-C-restricted CMV-specific TCR beta clonotypes.

The chain recombines TRBV7-9 with TRBJ1-1; tentative D call: TRBD1 (5 bases). The sequencing sample was made of CD8+ T cells from PBMCs. This TCR was sampled from a human donor in good health (CMV status not recorded). Some clones in this sample may be carry-over from other donors' samples. CDR3 bases: TGTGCCAGCAGCCTGGGGCAGCTCAACACTCAAGCTTTCTTT. Amino acid sequence: CASSLGQLNTQAFF.